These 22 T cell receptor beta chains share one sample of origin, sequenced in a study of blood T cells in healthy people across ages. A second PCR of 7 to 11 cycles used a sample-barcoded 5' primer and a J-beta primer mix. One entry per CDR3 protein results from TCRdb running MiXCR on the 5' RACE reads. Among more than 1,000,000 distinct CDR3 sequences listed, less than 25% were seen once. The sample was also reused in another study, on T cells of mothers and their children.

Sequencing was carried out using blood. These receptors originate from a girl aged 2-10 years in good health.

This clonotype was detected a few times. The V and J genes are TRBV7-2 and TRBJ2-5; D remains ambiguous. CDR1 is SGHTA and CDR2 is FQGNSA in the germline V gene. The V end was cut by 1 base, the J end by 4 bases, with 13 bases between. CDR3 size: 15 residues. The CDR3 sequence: CASSLVLNSGETQYF. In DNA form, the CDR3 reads TGTGCCAGCAGCTTAGTTCTTAATTCTGGAGAGACCCAGTACTTC.

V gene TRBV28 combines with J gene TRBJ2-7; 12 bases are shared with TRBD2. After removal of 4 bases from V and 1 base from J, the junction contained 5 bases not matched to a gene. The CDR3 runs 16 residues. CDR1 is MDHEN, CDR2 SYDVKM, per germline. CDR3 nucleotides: TGTGCCAGCAGTTCCCGGACTAGCGGGAAATCCTACGAGCAGTACTTC. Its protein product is CASSSRTSGKSYEQYF.

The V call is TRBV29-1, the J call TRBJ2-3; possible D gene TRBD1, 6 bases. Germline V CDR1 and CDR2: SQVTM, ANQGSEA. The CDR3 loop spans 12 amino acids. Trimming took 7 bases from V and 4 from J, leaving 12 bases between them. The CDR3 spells CSGLTGPDTQYF. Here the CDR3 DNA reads TGCAGCGGGTTAACAGGGCCAGATACGCAGTATTTT.

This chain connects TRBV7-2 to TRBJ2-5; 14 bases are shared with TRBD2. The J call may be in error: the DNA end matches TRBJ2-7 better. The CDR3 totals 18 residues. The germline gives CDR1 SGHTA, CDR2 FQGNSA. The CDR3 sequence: CASSFGTSGGASSYEQYF. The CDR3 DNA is TGTGCCAGCAGCTTTGGGACTAGCGGGGGTGCGAGCTCCTACGAGCAGTACTTC.

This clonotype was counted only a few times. CDR3 DNA: TGTGCCATCAGTCCGGGACAGGGGAGTACGCAGTATTTT. Its protein is CAISPGQGSTQYF. The chain employs TRBV10-3 and TRBJ2-3, with 10 bases identical to TRBD1. Germline V gene lookup returns CDR1 ENHRY and CDR2 SYGVKD. The ends lost 5 bases at V and 8 bases at J; junction bases unmatched: 4. This CDR3 has 13 amino acids.

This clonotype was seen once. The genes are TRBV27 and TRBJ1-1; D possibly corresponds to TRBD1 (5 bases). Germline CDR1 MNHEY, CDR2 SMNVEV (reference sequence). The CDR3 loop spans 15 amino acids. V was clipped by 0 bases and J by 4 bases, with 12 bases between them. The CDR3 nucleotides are TGTGCCAGCAGTTTATCGATCGGGGGGAGCACTGAAGCTTTCTTT. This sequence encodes CASSLSIGGSTEAFF.

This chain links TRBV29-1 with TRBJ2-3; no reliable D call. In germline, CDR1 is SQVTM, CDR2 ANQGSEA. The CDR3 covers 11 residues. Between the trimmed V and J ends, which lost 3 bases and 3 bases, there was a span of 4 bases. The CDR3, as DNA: TGCAGCGTTGATGTGACAGATACGCAGTATTTT. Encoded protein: CSVDVTDTQYF.

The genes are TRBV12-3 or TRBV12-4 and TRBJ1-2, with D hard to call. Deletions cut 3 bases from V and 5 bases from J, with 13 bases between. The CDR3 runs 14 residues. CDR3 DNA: TGTGCCAGCAGTTTGCGGTCGAGAGGGTATGGCTACACCTTC. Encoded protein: CASSLRSRGYGYTF.

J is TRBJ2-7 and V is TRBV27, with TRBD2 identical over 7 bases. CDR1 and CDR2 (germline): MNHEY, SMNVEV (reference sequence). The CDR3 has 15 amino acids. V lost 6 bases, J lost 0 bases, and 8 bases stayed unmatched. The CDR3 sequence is CASRLSGMGSYEQYF. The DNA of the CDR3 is TGTGCCAGCAGACTCAGCGGGATGGGCTCCTACGAGCAGTACTTC.

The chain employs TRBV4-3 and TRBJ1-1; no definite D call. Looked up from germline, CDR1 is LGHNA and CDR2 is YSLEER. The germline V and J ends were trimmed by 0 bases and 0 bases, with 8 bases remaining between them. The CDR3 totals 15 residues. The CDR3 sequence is CASSQELRMNTEAFF. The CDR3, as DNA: TGCGCCAGCAGCCAAGAGCTGCGCATGAACACTGAAGCTTTCTTT.

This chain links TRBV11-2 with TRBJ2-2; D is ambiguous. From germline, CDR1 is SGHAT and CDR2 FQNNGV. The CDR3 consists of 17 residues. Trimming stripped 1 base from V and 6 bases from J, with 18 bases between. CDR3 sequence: CASSLVPTRIAPGELFF. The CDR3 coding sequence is TGTGCCAGCAGCTTAGTCCCTACCAGGATTGCACCCGGGGAGCTGTTTTTT.

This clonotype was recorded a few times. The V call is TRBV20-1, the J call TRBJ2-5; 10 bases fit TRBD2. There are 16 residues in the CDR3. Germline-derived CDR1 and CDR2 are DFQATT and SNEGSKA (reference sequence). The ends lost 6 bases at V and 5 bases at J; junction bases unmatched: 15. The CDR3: CSALLAGEPSGETQYF. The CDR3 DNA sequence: TGCAGTGCGCTCCTAGCGGGGGAGCCGAGTGGGGAGACCCAGTACTTC.

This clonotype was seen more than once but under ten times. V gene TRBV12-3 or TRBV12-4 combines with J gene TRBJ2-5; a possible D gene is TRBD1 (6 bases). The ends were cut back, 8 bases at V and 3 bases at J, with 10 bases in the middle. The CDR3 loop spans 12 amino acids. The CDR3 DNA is TGTGCCAGCTCAGGGGTAAAAGAGACCCAGTACTTC. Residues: CASSGVKETQYF.

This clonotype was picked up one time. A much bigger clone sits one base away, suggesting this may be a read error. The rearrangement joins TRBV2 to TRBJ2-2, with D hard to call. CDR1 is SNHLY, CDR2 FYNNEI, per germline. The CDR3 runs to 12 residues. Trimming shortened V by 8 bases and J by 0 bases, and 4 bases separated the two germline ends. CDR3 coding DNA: TGTGCCAGCTGGGCGAACACCGGGGAGCTGTTTTTT. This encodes CASWANTGELFF. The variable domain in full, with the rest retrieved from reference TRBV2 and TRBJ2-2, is EPEVTQTPSHQVTQMGQEVILRCVPISNHLYFYWYRQILGQKVEFLVSFYNNEISEKSEIFDDQFSVERPDGSNFTLKIRSTKLEDSAMYFCASWANTGELFFGEGSRLTVL.

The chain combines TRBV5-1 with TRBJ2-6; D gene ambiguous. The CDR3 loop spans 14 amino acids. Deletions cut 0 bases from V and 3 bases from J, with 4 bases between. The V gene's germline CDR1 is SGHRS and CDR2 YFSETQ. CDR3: CASSLDGGANVLTF. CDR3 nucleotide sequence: TGCGCCAGCAGCTTGGACGGTGGGGCCAACGTCCTGACTTTC.

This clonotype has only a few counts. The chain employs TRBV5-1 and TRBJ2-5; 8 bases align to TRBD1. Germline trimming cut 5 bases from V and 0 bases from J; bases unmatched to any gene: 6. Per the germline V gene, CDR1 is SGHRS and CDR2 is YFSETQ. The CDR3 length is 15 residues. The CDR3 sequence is CASRWDRIDQETQYF. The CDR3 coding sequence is TGCGCCAGCAGATGGGACAGGATTGACCAAGAGACCCAGTACTTC.

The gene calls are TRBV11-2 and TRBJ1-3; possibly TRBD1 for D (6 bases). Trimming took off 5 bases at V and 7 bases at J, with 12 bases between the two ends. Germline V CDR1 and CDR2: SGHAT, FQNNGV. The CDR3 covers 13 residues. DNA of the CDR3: TGTGCCAGCAGCGTACAGGGCCGGAACACCATATATTTT. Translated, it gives CASSVQGRNTIYF.

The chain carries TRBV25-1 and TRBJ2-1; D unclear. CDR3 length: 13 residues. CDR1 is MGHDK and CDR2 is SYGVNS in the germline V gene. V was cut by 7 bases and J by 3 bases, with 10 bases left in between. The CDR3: CASTGSNYNEQFF. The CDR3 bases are TGTGCCAGCACAGGCTCCAACTACAATGAGCAGTTCTTC.

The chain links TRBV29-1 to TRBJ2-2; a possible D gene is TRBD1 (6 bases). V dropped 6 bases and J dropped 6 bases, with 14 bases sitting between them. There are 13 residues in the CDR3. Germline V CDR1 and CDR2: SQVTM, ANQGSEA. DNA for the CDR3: TGCAGCGTCGCTCAACAGGGACCCGGGGAGCTGTTTTTT. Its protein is CSVAQQGPGELFF.

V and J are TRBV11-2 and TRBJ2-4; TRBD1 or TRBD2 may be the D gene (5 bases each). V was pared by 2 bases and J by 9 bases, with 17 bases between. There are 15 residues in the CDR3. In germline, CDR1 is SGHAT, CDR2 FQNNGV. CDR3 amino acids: CASSLTPRGTGIQYF. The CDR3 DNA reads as TGTGCCAGCAGCTTAACGCCAAGAGGGACGGGCATTCAGTACTTC.

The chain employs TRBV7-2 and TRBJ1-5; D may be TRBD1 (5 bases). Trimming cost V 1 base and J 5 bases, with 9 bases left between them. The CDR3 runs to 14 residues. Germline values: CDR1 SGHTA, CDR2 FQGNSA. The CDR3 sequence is CASSLEPGYQPQHF. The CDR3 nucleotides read TGTGCCAGCAGCTTAGAGCCAGGGTATCAGCCCCAGCATTTT.

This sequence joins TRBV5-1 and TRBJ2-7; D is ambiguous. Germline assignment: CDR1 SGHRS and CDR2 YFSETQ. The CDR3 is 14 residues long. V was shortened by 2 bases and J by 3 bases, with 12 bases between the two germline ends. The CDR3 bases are TGCGCCAGCAGCTTAAGTAGGTGGGGCTACGAGCAGTACTTC. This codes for CASSLSRWGYEQYF.